What follows are 25 T cell receptor beta chains derived from one specimen sequenced in a study of beta chain features in type 1 diabetes. Every bit of the isolated RNA underwent reverse transcription, so sequencing read expressed TCRB transcripts. Clones were read by immunoSEQ multiplex PCR, and TCRdb kept only the in-frame ones, dropping some. The repertoire holds about 930,000 clones, with 15% to 20% as singletons. Sequencing was carried out using naive CD4+ T cells from blood. Receptors originate from a woman aged 18 to 35 in good health.

As to this clone: At the DNA level, this CDR3 is encoded by other sequences in the same sample as well. The chain recombines TRBV9 with TRBJ2-1; 9 bases line up with TRBD2. Germline V gene lookup returns CDR1 SGDLS and CDR2 YYNGEE. This CDR3 contains 15 residues. Trimming took 3 bases from V and 0 from J; bases not matched to a gene: 1. CDR3 protein: CASSGSGSSYNEQFF. CDR3 nucleotide sequence: TGTGCCAGCAGCGGTAGCGGGAGCTCCTACAATGAGCAGTTCTTC.

In nucleotides, the CDR3 is TGTGCCAGCAGCGAAGGGACTAGCGGGAGTTACTACGAGCAGTACTTC. As protein: CASSEGTSGSYYEQYF. The chain links TRBV21-1 to TRBJ2-7; TRBD2, the table's D call, lacks a check against the DNA. TRBV21-1 is reported as a pseudogene. This CDR3 has 16 residues.

This clone has more than one count but fewer than ten. The chain joins TRBV6-1 to TRBJ2-3; tentatively, D is TRBD1 (6 bases). The CDR3 sequence is 15 residues long. Trimming took off 5 bases at V and 3 bases at J, with 15 bases between the two ends. Germline loops: CDR1 MNHNS, CDR2 SASEGT. The CDR3: CASSLGAGVTDTQYF. The CDR3 DNA follows: TGTGCCAGCAGTCTCGGGGCAGGGGTTACAGATACGCAGTATTTT.

The chain recombines TRBV10-3 with TRBJ2-7; tentatively, D is TRBD1 or TRBD2 (6 bases each). Looked up from germline, CDR1 is ENHRY and CDR2 is SYGVKD. The CDR3 runs 15 residues. V was shortened by 10 bases and J by 3 bases, with 22 bases between the two germline ends. In DNA, the CDR3 is TGTGCCACCGACGAAGGGGGTGGGAGGTTCTACGAGCAGTACTTC. Protein: CATDEGGGRFYEQYF.

This rearrangement joins TRBV5-1 to TRBJ2-2; TRBD2 aligns across 8 bases. CDR1 and CDR2 (germline): SGHRS, YFSETQ. V lost 2 bases to trimming and J lost 0 bases; unmatched junction nucleotides: 9. The CDR3 is 18 residues long. Here the CDR3 reads CASSFAPPGGTNTGELFF. As DNA, the CDR3 is TGCGCCAGCAGCTTCGCCCCACCGGGGGGGACGAACACCGGGGAGCTGTTTTTT. Looking up the rest from reference TRBV5-1 and TRBJ2-2 gives the full variable domain: KAGVTQTPRYLIKTRGQQVTLSCSPISGHRSVSWYQQTPGQGLQFLFEYFSETQRNKGNFPGRFSGRQFSNSRSEMNVSTLELGDSALYLCASSFAPPGGTNTGELFFGEGSRLTVL.

In this sample, this clone turned up a few times. The V and J genes are TRBV6-5 and TRBJ2-6, with D hard to call. CDR1 is MNHEY, CDR2 SVGAGI, per germline. The germline V and J ends were trimmed by 5 bases and 0 bases, with 8 bases remaining between them. This CDR3 region has 15 residues. The CDR3 DNA sequence: TGTGCCAGCAGTGGTCTGAACTCTGGGGCCAACGTCCTGACTTTC. It yields the protein CASSGLNSGANVLTF.

This clone was seen more than once but under ten times. J is TRBJ1-2 and V is TRBV10-3; a possible D gene is TRBD1 (6 bases). V dropped 3 bases and J dropped 0 bases, with 8 bases sitting between them. Germline loops: CDR1 ENHRY, CDR2 SYGVKD. This CDR3 has 14 residues. As DNA, the CDR3 is TGTGCCATCAGTGACGGGACAACTAACTATGGCTACACCTTC. Translating gives CAISDGTTNYGYTF.

The V and J genes are TRBV7-2 and TRBJ2-7; TRBD2 aligns across 9 bases. V lost 3 bases and J lost 2; bases outside the gene matches: 5. The CDR3 has 15 residues. Germline assignment: CDR1 SGHTA and CDR2 FQGNSA. CDR3 DNA sequence: TGTGCCAGCAGCTTTATGACTAGCGGTACCTACGAGCAGTACTTC. Protein product: CASSFMTSGTYEQYF.

The chain is built from TRBV2 and TRBJ2-1, with D hard to call. Trimming took 4 bases from V and 7 from J, leaving 14 bases between them. CDR3 length: 14 amino acids. CDR1 and CDR2 from the germline V gene are SNHLY and FYNNEI. CDR3 region: CASSALASLNEQFF. For the CDR3, the DNA is TGTGCCAGCAGTGCGTTAGCATCGTTGAATGAGCAGTTCTTC.

This clone was counted a few times. This specimen includes other DNA sequences encoding the same CDR3. This chain links TRBV5-1 with TRBJ2-2, with D perhaps assigned TRBD1 or TRBD2 (5 bases each). From germline, CDR1 is SGHRS and CDR2 YFSETQ. Between the trimmed V and J ends, which lost 4 bases and 1 base, there was a span of 11 bases. This CDR3 is built from 15 residues. The CDR3 reads CASSPGTGNTGELFF. The CDR3 DNA reads as TGCGCCAGCAGCCCCGGGACGGGGAACACCGGGGAGCTGTTTTTT.

This clone appeared a few times. The same CDR3 arises from other DNA sequences in this sample as well. The rearrangement links TRBV19 to TRBJ2-2, with 11 bases fitting TRBD2. Germline V gene data show CDR1 as LNHDA and CDR2 as SQIVND (reference sequence). V dropped 2 bases and J dropped 5; count of bases not matched to a gene: 1. CDR3 length equals 15 residues. CDR3 sequence: CASSILAGGTGELFF. The CDR3, as DNA: TGTGCCAGTAGTATACTAGCGGGAGGAACCGGGGAGCTGTTTTTT.

This clone was picked up a small number of times. The gene calls are TRBV5-6 and TRBJ2-1; 7 bases match TRBD2. The length of the CDR3 is 13 residues. In germline, CDR1 is SGHDT, CDR2 YYEEEE. The ends lost 5 bases at V and 6 bases at J; junction bases unmatched: 5. The CDR3 region is CASSRTRTNEQFF. The CDR3 DNA sequence: TGTGCCAGCAGTAGGACTAGGACCAATGAGCAGTTCTTC.

Here the CDR3 DNA reads TGTGCCAGCAGTTCCCGGACAGTAGGCGCCGGGGAGCTGTTTTTT. Translating gives CASSSRTVGAGELFF. The chain employs TRBV6-1 and TRBJ2-2, with a tentative D call TRBD1 (6 bases). CDR1 is MNHNS and CDR2 is SASEGT in the germline V gene. Trimming removed 5 bases at V and 6 bases at J, with 16 bases between. This CDR3 is built from 15 residues.

The chain links TRBV6-5 to TRBJ2-5; D is undetermined. Germline values: CDR1 MNHEY, CDR2 SVGAGI. The CDR3 runs to 16 residues. The ends were cut back, 2 bases at V and 5 bases at J, with 18 bases in the middle. The CDR3 protein is CASSYSQDLGRETQYF. The CDR3, as DNA: TGTGCCAGCAGTTACAGTCAGGACCTCGGTCGGGAGACCCAGTACTTC.

This clone was detected a few times. This chain links TRBV25-1 with TRBJ2-1, with 7 bases aligning to TRBD2. The J segment lost 9 bases and the V segment lost 4 bases, leaving 0 bases of the junction unmatched. The CDR3 is 11 amino acids. The germline V gene has CDR1 MGHDK and CDR2 SYGVNS. The CDR3: CASSGGSEQFF. The CDR3 DNA sequence: TGTGCCAGCAGTGGCGGGAGTGAGCAGTTCTTC.

The J gene is TRBJ2-7, the V gene TRBV6-5; a possible D gene is TRBD1 (5 bases). The germline V gene encodes CDR1 MNHEY and CDR2 SVGAGI. Trimming stripped 4 bases from V and 3 bases from J, with 16 bases between. The length of the CDR3 is 15 residues. The CDR3 is CASSSPQDGVYEQYF. The CDR3 coding sequence is TGTGCCAGCAGTTCCCCACAGGATGGGGTCTACGAGCAGTACTTC.

This clone was observed a few times. The J gene is TRBJ2-7, the V gene TRBV7-9; TRBD1 agrees at 9 bases. The CDR3 has 14 residues. Per germline, CDR1 SEHNR and CDR2 FQNEAQ (reference sequence). The V gene end was trimmed by 5 bases and the J gene end by 5 bases; junction bases not matched to a gene: 7. This CDR3 is CASSHGQGINEQYF. CDR3 sequence (DNA): TGTGCCAGCAGCCACGGACAGGGGATAAACGAGCAGTACTTC.

This chain links TRBV5-4 with TRBJ2-2, with a weak D call TRBD2 (5 bases). CDR1 is SGHNT and CDR2 is YYREEE in the germline V gene (reference sequence). The CDR3 runs 17 residues. Trimming removed 0 bases from V and 5 bases from J, with 17 bases in between. CDR3 region: CASSLDGWLARTGELFF. Here the CDR3 DNA reads TGTGCCAGCAGCTTGGATGGGTGGCTAGCAAGGACCGGGGAGCTGTTTTTT.

This clone was detected only a few times. The gene calls are TRBV7-9 and TRBJ2-5, with no clear D. V lost 5 bases to trimming and J lost 4 bases, with 5 bases between them. Germline V gene data show CDR1 as SEHNR and CDR2 as FQNEAQ (reference sequence). CDR3 length: 11 residues. The CDR3 DNA reads TGTGCCAGCAGCAGCTTAGAGACCCAGTACTTC. Residues: CASSSLETQYF.

Notes on this clone: This sample includes further DNA sequences coding for the same CDR3. This sequence joins TRBV19 and TRBJ2-1; 8 bases are shared with TRBD2. The CDR3 is 15 amino acids. V was pared by 2 bases and J by 4 bases, with 4 bases of the junction left unmatched. Germline CDR1 reads LNHDA; CDR2 reads SQIVND (reference sequence). In nucleotides, the CDR3 is TGTGCCAGTAGTATAAGTCTAGCGGGTTACAATGAGCAGTTCTTC. This encodes CASSISLAGYNEQFF.

As for this clone: Other DNA sequences within the sample encode an identical CDR3. This chain uses TRBV28 with TRBJ2-7; D not certain. V lost 3 bases and J lost 1, with 4 bases in between. The CDR3 has 12 residues. Germline V gives CDR1 MDHEN, CDR2 SYDVKM. The CDR3 DNA reads TGTGCCAGCAGTTTTAGGTCCTACGAGCAGTACTTC. Translated, it gives CASSFRSYEQYF.

Only a few counts were recorded for this clone. The V gene is TRBV7-9, the J gene TRBJ2-2; a weak D match, TRBD2 (5 bases). This CDR3 has 15 residues. Germline-derived CDR1 and CDR2 are SEHNR and FQNEAQ (reference sequence). Trimming took 1 base from V and 4 from J, leaving 10 bases between them. The DNA of the CDR3 is TGTGCCAGCAGCTTAGTTCGCGGACTCACCGGGGAGCTGTTTTTT. Translation gives CASSLVRGLTGELFF.

This clone was found many times. At the DNA level, this CDR3 is encoded by other sequences in the same sample as well. V and J are TRBV7-9 and TRBJ2-6, with 7 bases that match TRBD1. V shed 5 bases and J 11 bases; nucleotides not matched to a gene: 12. The germline V gene has CDR1 SEHNR and CDR2 FQNEAQ (reference sequence). The CDR3 sequence is 15 residues long. CDR3 region: CASSEPGQFPYVLTF. Here the CDR3 DNA reads TGTGCCAGCAGCGAACCGGGACAGTTCCCTTACGTCCTGACTTTC.

The chain uses TRBV5-4 and TRBJ2-1; 9 bases agree with TRBD2. Unmatched junction bases numbered 8, after V lost 2 bases and J lost 2 bases. This CDR3 has 17 amino acids. Germline V CDR1 and CDR2: SGHNT, YYREEE (reference sequence). The CDR3 protein is CASSFGGSGRTYNEQFF. DNA of the CDR3: TGTGCCAGCAGCTTCGGGGGTAGCGGGAGAACCTACAATGAGCAGTTCTTC.

CDR3 in DNA: TGTGCCAGCAGCCGCGACAGGGACAATCAGCCCCAGCATTTT. It codes for CASSRDRDNQPQHF. This rearrangement joins TRBV6-5 to TRBJ1-5; 7 nucleotides agree with TRBD1. Germline V gene sequence: CDR1 MNHEY, CDR2 SVGAGI. V lost 6 bases, J lost 3 bases, and 5 bases stayed unmatched. The CDR3 extends over 14 amino acids.